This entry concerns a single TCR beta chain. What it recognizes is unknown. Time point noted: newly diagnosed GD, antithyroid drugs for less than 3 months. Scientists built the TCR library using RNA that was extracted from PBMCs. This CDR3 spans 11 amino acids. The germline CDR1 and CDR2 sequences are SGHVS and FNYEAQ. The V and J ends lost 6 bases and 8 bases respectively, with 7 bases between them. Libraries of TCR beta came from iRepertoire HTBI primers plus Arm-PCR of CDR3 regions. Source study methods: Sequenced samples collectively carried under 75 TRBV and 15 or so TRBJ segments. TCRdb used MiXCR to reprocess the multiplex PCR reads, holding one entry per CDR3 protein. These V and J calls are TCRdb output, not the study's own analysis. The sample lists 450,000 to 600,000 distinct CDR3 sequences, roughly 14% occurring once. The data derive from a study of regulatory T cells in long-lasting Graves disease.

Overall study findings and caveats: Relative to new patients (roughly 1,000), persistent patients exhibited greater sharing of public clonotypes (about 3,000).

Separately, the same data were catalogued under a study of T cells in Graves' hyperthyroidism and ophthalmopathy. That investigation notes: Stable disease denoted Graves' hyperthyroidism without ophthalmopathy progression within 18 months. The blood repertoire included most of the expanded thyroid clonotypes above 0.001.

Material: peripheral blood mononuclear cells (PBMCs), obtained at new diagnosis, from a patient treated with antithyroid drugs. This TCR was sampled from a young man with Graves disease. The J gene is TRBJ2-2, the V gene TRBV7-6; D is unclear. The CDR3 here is CASRLRGELFF. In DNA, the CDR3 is TGTGCCAGCAGACTGAGGGGGGAGCTGTTTTTT.